This TCR beta chain was sequenced during a study of CD8 T cells in acute hepatitis C reinfection (dated by TCRdb to the early 2020s). With respect to the entire study: Both during acute infection and after viral clearance, the study profiled the TCRbeta repertoire of CD8+ T cells that were specific for the HCV NS3-1073 epitope. Acute samples were collected within 168 days of the estimated infection date, from a few spontaneous resolvers and about 6 chronically infected subjects. Four spontaneous resolvers provided paired acute and follow-up samples.

Genomic DNA was extracted from FACS-sorted cells, and TCRbeta chains were sequenced through the commercial immunoSEQ service. The study's processing was this. ImmunoSEQ Analyzer software v3.0 and R v3.5.1 were used to analyze the repertoire data. Only productive rearrangements were analyzed, because sequences with stop codons or out-of-frame rearrangements were removed. The sequencing provider supplied the Simpson diversity, Shannon entropy, CDR3 length and nucleotide addition metrics. Based on frequency, clonotypes were placed into dominant, sub-dominant, low or lowest abundance groups, and clonotypes under 0.1% were left out of most analyses. A CDR3 amino acid clonotype was called public if the clonotype appeared in at least two subjects at a cumulative frequency of at least 0.5%. Held by TCRdb, this immuneACCESS table contains in-frame sequences only and omits some clones. Under half of the omission traces to an unresolved V gene where checked; the cause of the rest is unknown. That table is the source of V, J and clone size, and D and trimming were worked out from the DNA. This sample holds 3,900 or so clones; roughly 41% were observed only once. Roughly 8.7% of the sample lies in the top ten.

The sample's time point label is to be understood as: acute HCV infection, within 168 days of estimated infection date. The HCV-specific TCR repertoires were analyzed directly ex vivo, and the sequenced cells were not first expanded in vitro. Enrolled in the Montreal Hepatitis C Cohort (HEPCO) in Canada, the donors were people who inject drugs, and these donors were followed every 3 months. A positive HCV RNA or antibody test that followed a negative test within the previous 24 weeks was the definition used for acute primary HCV infection. HCV-specific cells were stained with a PE-labeled tetramer loaded with the NS3 peptide spanning residues 1073-1081. CD3, CD8 and CD45RO antibodies were used for surface staining, and dead cells were excluded with an aqua fixable dye. 6 or 7 subjects who developed chronic infection, defined as HCV RNA positivity at 24 weeks, were also included in the cohort. From thawed, previously cryostored peripheral blood mononuclear cells, CD8+ T cells were purified through negative selection performed by means of the MACS CD8+ T cell Isolation Kit. A BD FACSAria II cell sorter was used for cell sorting.

Including cysteine and phenylalanine, the CDR3 has 15 amino acids. Only the CDR3 DNA is retained, 45 bases long and in frame from the first base. The germline V end is reduced by 1 base and the J end by 3 bases; junction bases left unmatched: 5. As encoded in the germline V gene, CDR1 is MNHNS while CDR2 is SASEGT. This clone is characterized as large (0.1 to 1%). No base qualities exist here, and no much larger clone lies one base off it. Overall study outcomes, separate from this receptor: Follow-up repertoires were not available for chronically infected subjects, because NS3-1073 specific cells were too rare to be sorted. TRBV04 and TRBV06 gene families were preferentially used in all groups, and this usage was not explained by overrepresentation in the naive pool. CDR3 sequences shared with other epitopes were rare, and differing sequencing approaches may have limited exact matching. NS3-1073 specific repertoires were highly diverse, with no significant diversity differences between acute resolver, follow-up resolver and acute chronic samples. Over ten public clonotypes were found regardless of outcome, and V04-02/J02-02 was used by one public clonotype. Because bulk sequencing covered only the TCRbeta chain, the alphabeta pairing of the public clonotypes could not be determined.

The sequences come from HCV NS3-1073 tetramer-sorted CD8+ T cells from PBMCs, collected during acute infection. The cell subset or site label here, explained by the study, means: FACS-sorted NS3-1073 tetramer+ CD8+ T cells. The sequence was obtained from a man aged 25 to 40 with chronic hepatitis C. This receptor chain uses TRBV6-1 and TRBJ2-7; the junction holds 8 bases that match TRBD1. The CDR3 reads as follows: CASSEVGQVFYEQYF. The nucleotide sequence reads as follows: TGTGCCAGCAGTGAAGTGGGACAGGTCTTCTACGAGCAGTACTTC.